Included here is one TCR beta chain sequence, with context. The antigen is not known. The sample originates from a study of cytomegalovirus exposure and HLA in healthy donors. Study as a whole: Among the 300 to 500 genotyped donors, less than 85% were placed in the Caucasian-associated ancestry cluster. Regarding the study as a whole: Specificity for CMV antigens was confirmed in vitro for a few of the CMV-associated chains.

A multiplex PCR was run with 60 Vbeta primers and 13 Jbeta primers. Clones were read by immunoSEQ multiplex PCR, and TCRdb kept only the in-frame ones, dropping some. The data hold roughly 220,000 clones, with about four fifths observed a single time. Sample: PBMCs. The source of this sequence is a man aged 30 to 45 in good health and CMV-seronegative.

The CDR3: CATSTTGRYYNEQFF. In DNA, the CDR3 is TGTGCCACCTCCACGACAGGAAGATACTACAATGAGCAGTTCTTC. This rearrangement joins TRBV6-1 to TRBJ2-1; maybe TRBD1 (6 bases). CDR3 length equals 15 residues. Per the germline V gene, CDR1 is MNHNS and CDR2 is SASEGT. The V end was cut by 10 bases, the J end by 3 bases, with 19 bases between.